The subject of this entry is one T cell receptor (beta chain). Per the germline V gene, CDR1 is SNHLY and CDR2 is FYNNEI. CDR3 size: 12 residues. V was shortened by 5 bases and J by 14 bases, with 15 bases between the two germline ends. The data stem from a study of blood T cell repertoires in COVID-19. Sequencing was performed with immunoSEQ multiplex PCR; in TCRdb, only in-frame clones are kept and a portion is missing. The sample shows over 200,000 clones, 75% to 90% of them seen only once. The sample comprised peripheral blood. The rearrangement joins TRBV2 to TRBJ1-4, with unresolved D. This TCR was recovered from a woman aged 25 to 39 who had recovered from COVID-19. The DNA for the CDR3 is TGTGCCAGCAGTCCGGGAGCAAATCGGCTGTTTTTT. Amino acid sequence: CASSPGANRLFF.